These 4 T cell receptor beta chains share one sample of origin, sequenced in a study of beta chain features in type 1 diabetes. Expressed TCRB transcripts were sequenced because the isolated RNA had all been reverse transcribed beforehand. TCRdb's copy holds only in-frame clones and misses some; the assay was immunoSEQ multiplex PCR. This table holds some 240,000 clones, 16% found once. General study findings and limits: Shortening that was moderate but significant affected the TCRB CDR3s of Type 1 diabetes patients in all four CD4+ subsets.

Their target antigens are unknown. Sequences were obtained from naive CD4+ T cells from blood. Receptors were obtained from a young man with type 1 diabetes.

V gene TRBV4-1 combines with J gene TRBJ1-5; a possible D gene is TRBD1 (5 bases). In germline, CDR1 is MGHRA, CDR2 YSYEKL. Trimming stripped 4 bases from V and 2 bases from J, with 12 bases between. The CDR3 spans 15 residues. The CDR3 protein is CASSLQEGGNQPQHF. The CDR3 DNA reads TGCGCCAGCAGCCTACAGGAGGGCGGCAATCAGCCCCAGCATTTT.

This clone showed up just a few times. The chain links TRBV29-1 to TRBJ2-4; 8 bases align to TRBD1. This CDR3 comprises 13 residues. V lost 3 bases to trimming and J lost 7 bases; unmatched junction nucleotides: 5. The germline V gene has CDR1 SQVTM and CDR2 ANQGSEA. This CDR3 reads CSVDSGGGNIQYF. CDR3 DNA: TGCAGCGTTGATTCAGGGGGCGGGAACATTCAGTACTTC.

This chain uses TRBV29-1 with TRBJ2-2; D is unresolved. CDR3 size: 14 residues. Trimming removed 6 bases from V and 0 bases from J, with 11 bases in between. The germline CDR1 and CDR2 sequences are SQVTM and ANQGSEA. The CDR3 sequence is CSVTQTANTGELFF. The CDR3 DNA reads as TGCAGCGTGACGCAGACCGCGAACACCGGGGAGCTGTTTTTT.

The rearrangement uses TRBV5-1 and TRBJ1-2; 7 bases align to TRBD1. Germline assignment: CDR1 SGHRS and CDR2 YFSETQ. V lost 4 bases to trimming and J lost 2 bases; unmatched junction nucleotides: 5. The CDR3 is 14 amino acids. The DNA of the CDR3 is TGCGCCAGCAGCCTCGGACAGGACAACTATGGCTACACCTTC. It specifies CASSLGQDNYGYTF.